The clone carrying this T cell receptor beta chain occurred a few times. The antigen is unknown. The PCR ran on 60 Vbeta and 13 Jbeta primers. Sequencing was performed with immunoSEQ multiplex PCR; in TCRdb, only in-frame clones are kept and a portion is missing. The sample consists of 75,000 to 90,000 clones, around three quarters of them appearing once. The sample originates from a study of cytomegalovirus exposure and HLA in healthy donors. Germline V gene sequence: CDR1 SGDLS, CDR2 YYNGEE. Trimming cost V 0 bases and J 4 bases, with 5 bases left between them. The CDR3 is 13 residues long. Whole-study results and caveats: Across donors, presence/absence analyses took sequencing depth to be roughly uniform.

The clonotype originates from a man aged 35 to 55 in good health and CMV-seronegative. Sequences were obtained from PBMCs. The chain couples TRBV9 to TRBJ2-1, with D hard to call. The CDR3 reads CASSVAIYNEQFF. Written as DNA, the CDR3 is TGTGCCAGCAGCGTAGCTATTTACAATGAGCAGTTCTTC.